The next 3 T cell receptor beta chains were all read from a single sample in a study of blood T cell repertoires in COVID-19. Using immunoSEQ multiplex PCR, the repertoire was profiled, and TCRdb retains in-frame clones only, with some absent. The sample yields roughly 16,000 clones, roughly 80% seen once. The sequenced material came from peripheral blood. The receptors stem from a man at least 80 years old with active COVID-19.

CDR3 in DNA: TGTGCCAGCAGTGATACAGGGTCCAATCGAAGGGAGACCCAGTACTTC. Its translation: CASSDTGSNRRETQYF. The chain employs TRBV25-1 and TRBJ2-5; D possibly corresponds to TRBD1 (6 bases). CDR1 is MGHDK and CDR2 is SYGVNS in the germline V gene. V was clipped by 3 bases and J by 5 bases, with 19 bases between them. The CDR3 is made up of 16 amino acids.

CDR3 nucleotide sequence: TGTGCCTGGAGCGGGACAGGCTGGGGCACAGATACGCAGTATTTT. As protein: CAWSGTGWGTDTQYF. The rearrangement uses TRBV30 and TRBJ2-3; 8 nucleotides agree with TRBD1. V shed 3 bases and J 1 base; nucleotides not matched to a gene: 6. The CDR3 spans 15 residues. CDR1 and CDR2 from the germline V gene are GTSNPN and SVGIG (reference sequence).

This clone has a single count. The chain joins TRBV5-5 to TRBJ2-2, with D uncertain. The CDR3 totals 13 residues. Germline loops: CDR1 SGHKS, CDR2 YYEKEE (reference sequence). Trimming left V 4 bases short and J 3 bases short, with 7 bases between. The CDR3 here is CASSATYTGELFF. CDR3 bases: TGTGCCAGCAGCGCAACTTACACCGGGGAGCTGTTTTTT.